This is a list of T cell receptor beta chains from one sample in a study of blood T cell repertoires in COVID-19. Assay used: immunoSEQ multiplex PCR; TCRdb lists only in-frame clones, some missing. The sample gives tens of thousands of clones, almost 85% of which show up once; approximately 1.2% is in the top ten. The sequenced sample consisted of peripheral blood. These receptors all come from a woman older than 75 with acute or convalescent COVID-19. Each CDR3 is given with its conserved first and last residue. D genes are given only for firm matches. Clone size, where shown, is once, few, many, or a class for clones that have expanded.

j_call: TRBJ2-1
v_call: TRBV27
clone_size: .
d_call: .
cdr3_aa: CASTFRADKYNEQFF
cdr3_nt: TGTGCCAGCACCTTCCGTGCGGATAAATACAATGAGCAGTTCTTC

j_call: TRBJ2-3
v_call: TRBV7-6
clone_size: .
d_call: TRBD2
cdr3_aa: CASSPFGLAESTDTQYF
cdr3_nt: TGTGCCAGCAGTCCCTTCGGACTAGCGGAGAGCACAGATACGCAGTATTTT

j_call: TRBJ2-7
v_call: TRBV3-1/TRBV3-2
clone_size: .
d_call: .
cdr3_aa: CASSSTGSYEQYF
cdr3_nt: TGTGCCAGCAGTTCGACAGGCTCCTACGAGCAGTACTTC

j_call: TRBJ1-4
v_call: TRBV21-1
clone_size: .
d_call: .
cdr3_aa: CASRRSWDEKLFF
cdr3_nt: TGTGCCAGCAGGAGGTCATGGGATGAAAAACTGTTTTTT

j_call: TRBJ2-7
v_call: TRBV28
clone_size: once
d_call: .
cdr3_aa: CASGPFYEQYF
cdr3_nt: TGTGCCAGCGGCCCCTTCTACGAGCAGTACTTC

j_call: TRBJ1-2
v_call: TRBV7-9
clone_size: .
d_call: .
cdr3_aa: CASSLAALNYGYTF
cdr3_nt: TGTGCCAGCAGCTTAGCAGCTTTAAACTATGGCTACACCTTC

j_call: TRBJ1-1
v_call: TRBV6-5
clone_size: .
d_call: .
cdr3_aa: CASKEGGVTEAFF
cdr3_nt: TGTGCCAGCAAGGAAGGGGGAGTGACTGAAGCTTTCTTT

j_call: TRBJ1-3
v_call: TRBV6-6
clone_size: .
d_call: .
cdr3_aa: CASISQGHRSGNTIYF
cdr3_nt: TGTGCCAGCATCTCGCAGGGGCACAGGTCAGGAAACACCATATATTTT

j_call: TRBJ1-1
v_call: TRBV19
clone_size: .
d_call: .
cdr3_aa: CASTVGGGSTEAFF
cdr3_nt: TGTGCCAGTACCGTGGGAGGGGGGTCGACTGAAGCTTTCTTT

j_call: TRBJ1-1
v_call: TRBV6-5
clone_size: .
d_call: .
cdr3_aa: CASRGHLNTEAFF
cdr3_nt: TGTGCCAGCAGGGGGCACTTGAACACTGAAGCTTTCTTT

j_call: TRBJ2-1
v_call: TRBV19
clone_size: .
d_call: .
cdr3_aa: CASSIGNLGGGNEQFF
cdr3_nt: TGTGCCAGTAGTATAGGAAACCTCGGGGGTGGGAATGAGCAGTTCTTC

j_call: TRBJ1-5
v_call: TRBV11-3
clone_size: medium-sized
d_call: TRBD1
cdr3_aa: CASSADRGNQPQHF
cdr3_nt: TGTGCCAGCAGCGCAGACAGGGGCAATCAGCCCCAGCATTTT

j_call: TRBJ2-7
v_call: TRBV4-2
clone_size: .
d_call: TRBD1
cdr3_aa: CASSQGQGDYEQYF
cdr3_nt: TGTGCCAGCAGCCAAGGACAGGGCGACTACGAGCAGTACTTC

j_call: TRBJ2-2
v_call: TRBV6-2/TRBV6-3
clone_size: .
d_call: TRBD2
cdr3_aa: CASSYLAGAGELFF
cdr3_nt: TGTGCCAGCAGTTACTTAGCGGGAGCCGGGGAGCTGTTTTTT

j_call: TRBJ2-5
v_call: TRBV11-2
clone_size: few
d_call: TRBD1
cdr3_aa: CASRPTGEETQYF
cdr3_nt: TGTGCCAGCAGACCGACAGGGGAAGAGACCCAGTACTTC

j_call: TRBJ2-1
v_call: TRBV18
clone_size: .
d_call: .
cdr3_aa: CASSPRAGAYNEQFF
cdr3_nt: TGTGCCAGCTCACCACGGGCAGGGGCCTACAATGAGCAGTTCTTC

j_call: TRBJ1-3
v_call: TRBV7-9
clone_size: .
d_call: .
cdr3_aa: CASSFTSTGISNTIYF
cdr3_nt: TGTGCCAGCAGCTTTACCTCCACAGGGATCTCGAACACCATATATTTT

j_call: TRBJ2-5
v_call: TRBV19
clone_size: .
d_call: TRBD2
cdr3_aa: CASSPRVSGVFQETQYF
cdr3_nt: TGTGCCAGTAGCCCTCGGGTTAGCGGGGTATTCCAAGAGACCCAGTACTTC

j_call: TRBJ1-4
v_call: TRBV9
clone_size: .
d_call: TRBD1
cdr3_aa: CASSVGQGTNEKLFF
cdr3_nt: TGTGCCAGCAGCGTCGGACAGGGCACTAATGAAAAACTGTTTTTT

j_call: TRBJ1-4
v_call: TRBV28
clone_size: once
d_call: .
cdr3_aa: CASSLRASEKLFF
cdr3_nt: TGTGCCAGCAGTCTCCGAGCGAGTGAAAAACTGTTTTTT

j_call: TRBJ1-1
v_call: TRBV18
clone_size: .
d_call: .
cdr3_aa: CASSPPRDIRKNTEAFF
cdr3_nt: TGTGCCAGCTCACCACCCCGGGACATTCGAAAGAACACTGAAGCTTTCTTT

j_call: TRBJ1-1
v_call: TRBV6-5
clone_size: .
d_call: .
cdr3_aa: CASSLGRANTEAFF
cdr3_nt: TGTGCCAGCAGTCTGGGCAGGGCGAACACTGAAGCTTTCTTT

j_call: TRBJ2-7
v_call: TRBV4-1
clone_size: .
d_call: .
cdr3_aa: CASSQDGLGDEQYF
cdr3_nt: TGCGCCAGCAGCCAAGATGGGCTGGGCGACGAGCAGTACTTC

j_call: TRBJ2-7
v_call: TRBV4-1
clone_size: few
d_call: .
cdr3_aa: CASSQDLDSSGYEQYF
cdr3_nt: TGCGCCAGCAGCCAAGATTTGGACAGCAGCGGCTACGAGCAGTACTTC

j_call: TRBJ2-3
v_call: TRBV7-3
clone_size: few
d_call: .
cdr3_aa: CASSLDRNTQYF
cdr3_nt: TGTGCCAGCAGCTTAGACAGGAATACGCAGTATTTT

j_call: TRBJ2-5
v_call: TRBV7-2
clone_size: .
d_call: .
cdr3_aa: CASSLAVGSGQETQYF
cdr3_nt: TGTGCCAGCAGCTTAGCGGTCGGTAGCGGCCAAGAGACCCAGTACTTC

j_call: TRBJ2-5
v_call: TRBV6-6
clone_size: .
d_call: .
cdr3_aa: CASKDSKETQYF
cdr3_nt: TGTGCCAGCAAGGACAGCAAAGAGACCCAGTACTTC

j_call: TRBJ2-1
v_call: TRBV19
clone_size: .
d_call: .
cdr3_aa: CASSILKHDNEQFF
cdr3_nt: TGTGCCAGTAGTATACTTAAACACGACAATGAGCAGTTCTTC

j_call: TRBJ1-6
v_call: TRBV2
clone_size: few
d_call: .
cdr3_aa: CASSQGVYNSPLHF
cdr3_nt: TGTGCCAGCAGCCAAGGGGTTTATAATTCACCCCTCCACTTT

j_call: TRBJ2-2
v_call: TRBV9
clone_size: .
d_call: .
cdr3_aa: CASSAHLTGELFF
cdr3_nt: TGTGCCAGCAGCGCCCACTTAACCGGGGAGCTGTTTTTT

j_call: TRBJ2-7
v_call: TRBV24-1
clone_size: once
d_call: .
cdr3_aa: CATSDSGFGRGYEQYF
cdr3_nt: TGTGCCACCAGTGATTCGGGGTTTGGCAGGGGCTACGAGCAGTACTTC

j_call: TRBJ2-1
v_call: TRBV11-2
clone_size: .
d_call: TRBD1
cdr3_aa: CASSFRTDRSNEQFF
cdr3_nt: TGTGCCAGCAGCTTTCGAACGGACAGGAGCAATGAGCAGTTCTTC

j_call: TRBJ1-6
v_call: TRBV6-4
clone_size: once
d_call: .
cdr3_aa: CASSDRPQGSPLHF
cdr3_nt: TGTGCCAGCAGTGATCGTCCGCAGGGAAGTCCCCTCCACTTT

j_call: TRBJ1-2
v_call: TRBV3-1/TRBV3-2
clone_size: .
d_call: .
cdr3_aa: CASSQAGNTNYGYTF
cdr3_nt: TGTGCCAGCAGCCAAGCCGGGAACACCAACTATGGCTACACCTTC

j_call: TRBJ1-2
v_call: TRBV7-2
clone_size: few
d_call: TRBD1
cdr3_aa: CASSRDRGLGYTF
cdr3_nt: TGTGCCAGCAGCCGTGACAGGGGACTTGGCTACACCTTC

j_call: TRBJ2-7
v_call: TRBV5-1
clone_size: .
d_call: .
cdr3_aa: CASSTGPSYEQYF
cdr3_nt: TGCGCCAGCAGCACCGGTCCTTCCTACGAGCAGTACTTC

j_call: TRBJ1-4
v_call: TRBV19
clone_size: .
d_call: .
cdr3_aa: CASSAASGLFF
cdr3_nt: TGTGCCAGTAGTGCCGCCTCGGGGCTGTTTTTT

j_call: TRBJ1-2
v_call: TRBV29-1
clone_size: .
d_call: TRBD1
cdr3_aa: CSVRPGQGIRDYGYTF
cdr3_nt: TGCAGCGTTCGTCCGGGACAGGGGATCCGGGACTATGGCTACACCTTC

j_call: TRBJ1-1
v_call: TRBV5-1
clone_size: few
d_call: .
cdr3_aa: CASSSVSEAFF
cdr3_nt: TGCGCCAGCAGCAGCGTTAGTGAAGCTTTCTTT

j_call: TRBJ2-1
v_call: TRBV5-1
clone_size: .
d_call: TRBD1
cdr3_aa: CASSLGGTGYNEQFF
cdr3_nt: TGCGCCAGCAGCTTGGGGGGGACAGGGTACAATGAGCAGTTCTTC

j_call: TRBJ1-2
v_call: TRBV6-5
clone_size: .
d_call: .
cdr3_aa: CASKNGLYGYTF
cdr3_nt: TGTGCCAGCAAGAACGGTCTCTATGGCTACACCTTC

j_call: TRBJ2-1
v_call: TRBV4-1
clone_size: .
d_call: .
cdr3_aa: CASSQDIRAGPLGEQFF
cdr3_nt: TGCGCCAGCAGCCAAGATATAAGAGCGGGCCCCTTAGGTGAGCAGTTCTTC

j_call: TRBJ2-6
v_call: TRBV19
clone_size: .
d_call: .
cdr3_aa: CASSRTAVGANVLTF
cdr3_nt: TGTGCCAGTAGTAGGACAGCTGTAGGGGCCAACGTCCTGACTTTC

j_call: TRBJ2-5
v_call: TRBV5-4
clone_size: .
d_call: TRBD2
cdr3_aa: CASSLVSSGLQETQYF
cdr3_nt: TGTGCCAGCAGCTTGGTCTCTAGCGGATTACAAGAGACCCAGTACTTC

j_call: TRBJ1-6
v_call: TRBV20-1
clone_size: .
d_call: .
cdr3_aa: CSASLGRNSPLHF
cdr3_nt: TGCAGTGCTAGTCTGGGGAGGAATTCACCCCTCCACTTT

j_call: TRBJ2-1
v_call: TRBV5-1
clone_size: .
d_call: .
cdr3_aa: CASSLSGGHNEQFF
cdr3_nt: TGCGCCAGCAGCCTCTCCGGAGGGCACAATGAGCAGTTCTTC

j_call: TRBJ2-2
v_call: TRBV5-1
clone_size: .
d_call: .
cdr3_aa: CASSLGQLNTGELFF
cdr3_nt: TGCGCCAGCAGCTTGGGGCAGTTAAACACCGGGGAGCTGTTTTTT

j_call: TRBJ1-6
v_call: TRBV2
clone_size: .
d_call: .
cdr3_aa: CASWRDRNNSPLHF
cdr3_nt: TGTGCCAGCTGGAGAGACAGAAATAATTCACCCCTCCACTTT

j_call: TRBJ2-2
v_call: TRBV7-8
clone_size: .
d_call: .
cdr3_aa: CASSLGWGGNTGELFF
cdr3_nt: TGTGCCAGCAGCTTAGGGTGGGGAGGGAACACCGGGGAGCTGTTTTTT

j_call: TRBJ1-1
v_call: TRBV6-5
clone_size: .
d_call: .
cdr3_aa: CASSRGGEAFF
cdr3_nt: TGTGCCAGCAGTCGGGGGGGTGAAGCTTTCTTT

j_call: TRBJ1-2
v_call: TRBV5-4
clone_size: .
d_call: .
cdr3_aa: CASSFGLGANYGYTF
cdr3_nt: TGTGCCAGCAGCTTCGGACTCGGAGCTAACTATGGCTACACCTTC

j_call: TRBJ2-1
v_call: TRBV18
clone_size: .
d_call: TRBD2
cdr3_aa: CASSPASGSVNEQFF
cdr3_nt: TGTGCCAGCTCACCCGCCAGCGGGAGCGTAAATGAGCAGTTCTTC